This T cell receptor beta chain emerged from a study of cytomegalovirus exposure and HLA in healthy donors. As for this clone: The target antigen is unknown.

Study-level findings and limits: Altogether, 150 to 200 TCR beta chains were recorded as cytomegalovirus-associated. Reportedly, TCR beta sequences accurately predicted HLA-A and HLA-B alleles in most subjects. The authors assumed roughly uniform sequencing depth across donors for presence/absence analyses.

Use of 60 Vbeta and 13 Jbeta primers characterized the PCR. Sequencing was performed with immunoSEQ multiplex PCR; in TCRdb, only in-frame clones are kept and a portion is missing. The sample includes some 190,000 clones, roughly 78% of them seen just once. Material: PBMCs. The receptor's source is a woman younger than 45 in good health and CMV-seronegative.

CDR3 nucleotide sequence: TGTGCCAGCTCACCTCCGAACAGGGGCTTAAACACTGAAGCTTTCTTT. It specifies CASSPPNRGLNTEAFF. The chain couples TRBV18 to TRBJ1-1, with 7 bases lining up with TRBD1. The junction had 9 bases not matched to a gene; V was cut back by 3 bases and J by 2 bases. This CDR3 is built from 16 residues. The germline V gene has CDR1 KGHSH and CDR2 LQKENI.